A single T cell receptor beta chain is shown here with its context. The library gave individual cDNA molecules unique molecular identifiers. TCRdb redid the calling of the reads with MiXCR, one entry per CDR3 protein. The table records several hundred distinct CDR3 sequences, approximately 64% of them present only once. The sample is drawn from a study of human T cells and chemical hapten exposure. Treatment given: therapeutic diphenylcyclopropenone sensitization with weekly scalp DPC. Prior to application of each patch test, blood was drawn. Trimming left V 10 bases short and J 4 bases short, with 11 bases between. Germline assignment: CDR1 MDHEN and CDR2 SYDVKM. CDR3 length: 11 residues.

The chain employs TRBV28 and TRBJ2-7; D gene ambiguous. The sequencing here drew on whole blood, taken before DPC sensitization or 2, 6, or about 24 weeks after (not recorded which). This TCR was sampled from an adult with alopecia areata. Some clones in this sample may be carry-over from other donors' samples. This table probably holds off-target reads from a library built for another chain. In nucleotides, the CDR3 is TGTGCCACCTCAGATCGGTACGAGCAGTACTTC. This encodes CATSDRYEQYF.